This paragraph reports one T cell receptor (beta chain). Per germline, CDR1 KGHSH and CDR2 LQKENI. Losses at the gene ends were 2 bases for V and 7 bases for J; bases not matched to a gene: 5. CDR3 length: 14 amino acids. Profiling relied on immunoSEQ multiplex PCR, and the TCRdb table lists in-frame clones only, not all of them. The data show 90,000 to 120,000 clones, about 80% seen once. This sample stems from a study of blood T cell repertoires in COVID-19. V gene TRBV18 combines with J gene TRBJ1-2, with TRBD1 matching over 9 bases. The sequence was collected from a woman in her 70s with acute or convalescent COVID-19. Material: peripheral blood. The CDR3 nucleotides read TGTGCCAGCTCACCAGACAGGGGGACTGGTGGCTACACCTTC. It yields the protein CASSPDRGTGGYTF.